This T cell receptor beta chain derives from a study of Graves' ophthalmopathy and Graves' hyperthyroidism. Amplifying from RNA transcripts, the study obtained TCR beta CDR3 regions. The first round was an RT-PCR with HTBI primers, and the second round was a multiplex PCR. TCRdb passed the multiplex PCR reads through MiXCR, listing each CDR3 protein once. The sample shows over a million distinct CDR3 sequences, 36% of them seen only once. This clonotype was detected a few times. The germline CDR1 and CDR2 sequences are MNHNY and SVGAGI (reference sequence). Trimming left V 6 bases short and J 5 bases short, with 16 bases between. This CDR3 has 14 amino acids.

The material sequenced was peripheral blood or thyroid tissue (not recorded which). The chain joins TRBV6-6 to TRBJ2-5; tentative D call: TRBD2 (6 bases). This clonotype was obtained from an adult man with Graves' hyperthyroidism. CDR3 nucleotides: TGTGCCAGCAGCCTGATTGGCGGGAATGAGACCCAGTACTTC. Its protein product is CASSLIGGNETQYF.